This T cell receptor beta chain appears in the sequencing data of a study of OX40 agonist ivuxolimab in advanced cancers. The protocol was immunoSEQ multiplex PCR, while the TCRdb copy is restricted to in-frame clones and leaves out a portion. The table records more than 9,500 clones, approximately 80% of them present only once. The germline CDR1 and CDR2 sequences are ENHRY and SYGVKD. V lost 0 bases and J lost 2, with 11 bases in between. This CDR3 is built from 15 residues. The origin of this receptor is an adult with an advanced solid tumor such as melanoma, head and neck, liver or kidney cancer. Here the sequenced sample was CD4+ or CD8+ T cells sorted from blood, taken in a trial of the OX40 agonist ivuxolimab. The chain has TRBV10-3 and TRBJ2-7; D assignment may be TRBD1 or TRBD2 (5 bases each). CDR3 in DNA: TGTGCCATCAGTGAGTCAGGGGAGTCGGCCTACGAGCAGTACTTC. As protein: CAISESGESAYEQYF.